Below, one T cell receptor (beta chain) is given with its context. Its antigen is unknown. The data stem from a study of T-cell memory formation after mild COVID-19. Study context: TCR clusters showed largely donor specificity. Points from the study as a whole: Confirmation was lacking for SARS-CoV-2 specificity of second-wave clones that peaked on day 37. CD8+ contracting clones occupied EMRA, while CD4+ ones occupied mainly CM and EM.

5'RACE, which relied on constant-segment primers, yielded TCR alpha and TCR beta cDNA libraries carrying sample barcodes and UMIs. TCRdb called the 5' RACE reads again in MiXCR, with one record for every CDR3 protein. The data contain hundreds of thousands of distinct CDR3 sequences, 20% to 25% of them seen just once; the ten biggest clones take up approximately 8%. The trim removed 2 bases at V and 1 base at J, leaving 9 bases unmatched. Germline CDR1 is LGHNA and CDR2 is YNFKEQ. CDR3 length: 17 residues. The specimen was PBMCs or a T cell subset sorted from them (not recorded which). The rearrangement links TRBV4-2 to TRBJ2-7; 9 positions agree with TRBD2. The sequence derives from an adult woman who had mild COVID-19 (a few samples of this study predate the infection). Cell type and time point are not known. CDR3 sequence (DNA): TGTGCCAGCAGCCAAATGGGGCGACTAGCGGAGTCCTACGAGCAGTACTTC. Protein: CASSQMGRLAESYEQYF.